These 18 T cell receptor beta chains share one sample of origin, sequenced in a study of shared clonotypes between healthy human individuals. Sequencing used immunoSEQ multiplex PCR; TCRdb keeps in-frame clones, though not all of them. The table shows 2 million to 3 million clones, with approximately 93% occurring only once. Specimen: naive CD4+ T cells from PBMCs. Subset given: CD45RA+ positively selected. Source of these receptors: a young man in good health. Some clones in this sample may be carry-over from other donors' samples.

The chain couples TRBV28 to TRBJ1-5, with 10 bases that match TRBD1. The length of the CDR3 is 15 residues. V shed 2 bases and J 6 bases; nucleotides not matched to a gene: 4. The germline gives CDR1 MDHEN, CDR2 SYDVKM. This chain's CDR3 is CASSLRGTGVQPQHF. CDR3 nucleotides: TGTGCCAGCAGTTTACGAGGGACAGGGGTTCAGCCCCAGCATTTT.

The CDR3 coding sequence is TGCGCCAGCAGCCCGGGAACGTCAGAGTATTTT. Its protein product is CASSPGTSEYF. This rearrangement joins TRBV5-1 to TRBJ2-3; D perhaps matches TRBD2 (5 bases). The CDR3 is made up of 11 amino acids. V was cut by 4 bases and J by 13 bases, with 13 bases left in between. Looked up from germline, CDR1 is SGHRS and CDR2 is YFSETQ.

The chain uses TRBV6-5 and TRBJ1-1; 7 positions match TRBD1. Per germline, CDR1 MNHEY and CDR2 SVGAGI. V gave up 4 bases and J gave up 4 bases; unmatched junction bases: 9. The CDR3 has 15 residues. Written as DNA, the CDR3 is TGTGCCAGCAGTTTCCAAGAGGGGGCCGGCACTGAAGCTTTCTTT. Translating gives CASSFQEGAGTEAFF.

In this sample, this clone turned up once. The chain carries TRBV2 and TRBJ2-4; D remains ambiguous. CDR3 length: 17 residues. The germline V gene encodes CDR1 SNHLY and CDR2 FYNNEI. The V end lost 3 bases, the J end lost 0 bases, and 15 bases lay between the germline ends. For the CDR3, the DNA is TGTGCCAGCAGTGACGTAGGGCAGCTTATAGCCAAAAACATTCAGTACTTC. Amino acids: CASSDVGQLIAKNIQYF.

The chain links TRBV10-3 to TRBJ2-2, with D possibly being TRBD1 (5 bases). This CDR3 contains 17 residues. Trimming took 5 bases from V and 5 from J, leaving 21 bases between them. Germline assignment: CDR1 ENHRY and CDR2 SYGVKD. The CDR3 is CAISPQVWVWLTGELFF. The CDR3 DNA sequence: TGTGCCATCAGTCCACAGGTGTGGGTTTGGTTGACCGGGGAGCTGTTTTTT.

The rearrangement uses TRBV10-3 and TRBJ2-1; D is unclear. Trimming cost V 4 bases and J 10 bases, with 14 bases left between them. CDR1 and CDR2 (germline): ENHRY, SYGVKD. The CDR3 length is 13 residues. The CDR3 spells CAISASLSREQFF. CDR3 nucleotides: TGTGCCATCAGTGCATCACTATCCCGGGAGCAGTTCTTC.

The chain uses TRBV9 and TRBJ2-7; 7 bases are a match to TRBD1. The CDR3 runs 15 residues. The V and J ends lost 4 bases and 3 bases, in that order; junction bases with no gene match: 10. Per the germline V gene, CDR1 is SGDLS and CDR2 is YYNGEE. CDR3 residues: CASSPSTGSFYEQYF. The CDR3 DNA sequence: TGTGCCAGCAGCCCCTCGACAGGGTCTTTCTACGAGCAGTACTTC. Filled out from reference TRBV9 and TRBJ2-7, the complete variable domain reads DSGVTQTPKHLITATGQRVTLRCSPRSGDLSVYWYQQSLDQGLQFLIQYYNGEERAKGNILERFSAQQFPDLHSELNLSSLELGDSALYFCASSPSTGSFYEQYFGPGTRLTVT.

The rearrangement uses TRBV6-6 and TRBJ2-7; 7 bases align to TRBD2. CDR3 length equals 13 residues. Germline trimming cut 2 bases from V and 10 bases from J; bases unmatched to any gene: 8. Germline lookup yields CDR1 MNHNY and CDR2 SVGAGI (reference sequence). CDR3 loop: CASSYTTGGPQYF. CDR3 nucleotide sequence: TGTGCCAGCAGTTACACCACGGGAGGTCCCCAGTACTTC.

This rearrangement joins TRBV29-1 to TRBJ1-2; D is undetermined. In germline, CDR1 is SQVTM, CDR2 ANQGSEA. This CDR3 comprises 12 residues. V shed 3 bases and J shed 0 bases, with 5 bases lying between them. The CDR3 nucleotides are TGCAGCGTTGACAGTTCTAACTATGGCTACACCTTC. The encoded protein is CSVDSSNYGYTF.

CDR3 loop: CASSVLGSADTQYF. The DNA for the CDR3 is TGTGCCAGCAGCGTACTCGGCAGCGCAGATACGCAGTATTTT. The chain recombines TRBV9 with TRBJ2-3; no clear D gene. Germline V gene data show CDR1 as SGDLS and CDR2 as YYNGEE. CDR3 length equals 14 residues. Trimming stripped 1 base from V and 4 bases from J, with 10 bases between.

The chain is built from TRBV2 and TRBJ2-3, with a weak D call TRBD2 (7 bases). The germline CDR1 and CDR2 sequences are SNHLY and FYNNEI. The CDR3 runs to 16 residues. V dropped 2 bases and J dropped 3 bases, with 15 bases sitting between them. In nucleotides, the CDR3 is TGTGCCAGCAGTGAAAGGGGGGGTTTGAGTACAGATACGCAGTATTTT. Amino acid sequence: CASSERGGLSTDTQYF.

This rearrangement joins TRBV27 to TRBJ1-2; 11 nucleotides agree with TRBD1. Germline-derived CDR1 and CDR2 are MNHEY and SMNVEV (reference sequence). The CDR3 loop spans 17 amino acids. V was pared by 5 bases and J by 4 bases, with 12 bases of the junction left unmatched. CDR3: CASSPRDRGYLGYGYTF. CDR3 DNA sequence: TGTGCCAGCAGTCCCAGGGACAGGGGGTATCTCGGCTATGGCTACACCTTC.

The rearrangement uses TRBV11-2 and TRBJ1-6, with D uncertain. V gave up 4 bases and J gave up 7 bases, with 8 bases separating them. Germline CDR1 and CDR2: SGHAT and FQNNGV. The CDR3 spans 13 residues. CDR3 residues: CASSWSENSPLHF. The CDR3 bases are TGTGCCAGCAGCTGGTCAGAGAATTCACCCCTCCACTTT.

The CDR3 DNA follows: TGTGCCAGCAGTAACGAGGGGCGGCAGCCCCAGCATTTT. Its translation is CASSNEGRQPQHF. The rearrangement joins TRBV2 to TRBJ1-5; D is possibly TRBD1 (5 bases). The germline V and J ends were trimmed by 5 bases and 7 bases, with 12 bases remaining between them. The CDR3 length is 13 residues. Germline CDR1 SNHLY, CDR2 FYNNEI.

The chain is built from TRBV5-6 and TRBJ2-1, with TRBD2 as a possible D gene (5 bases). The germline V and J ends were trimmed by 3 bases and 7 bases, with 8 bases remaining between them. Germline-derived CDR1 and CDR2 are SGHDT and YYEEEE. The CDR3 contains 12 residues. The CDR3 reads CASSYIANEQFF. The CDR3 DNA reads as TGTGCCAGCAGCTACATAGCGAATGAGCAGTTCTTC. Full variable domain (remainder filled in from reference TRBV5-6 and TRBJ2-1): DAGVTQSPTHLIKTRGQQVTLRCSPKSGHDTVSWYQQALGQGPQFIFQYYEEEERQRGNFPDRFSGHQFPNYSSELNVNALLLGDSALYLCASSYIANEQFFGPGTRLTVL.

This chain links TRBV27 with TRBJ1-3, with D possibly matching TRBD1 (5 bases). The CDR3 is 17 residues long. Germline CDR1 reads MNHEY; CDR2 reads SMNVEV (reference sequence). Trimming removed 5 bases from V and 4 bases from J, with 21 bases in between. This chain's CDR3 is CASSQTGRSSLGNTIYF. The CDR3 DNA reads TGTGCCAGCAGTCAAACAGGACGTTCTTCTCTGGGAAACACCATATATTTT.

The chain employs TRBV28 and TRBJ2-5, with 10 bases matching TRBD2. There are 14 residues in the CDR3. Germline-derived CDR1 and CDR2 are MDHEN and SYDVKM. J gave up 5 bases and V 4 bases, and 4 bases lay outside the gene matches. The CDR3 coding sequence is TGTGCCAGCAGTTCGGGACTAGCGATGGAGACCCAGTACTTC. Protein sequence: CASSSGLAMETQYF.

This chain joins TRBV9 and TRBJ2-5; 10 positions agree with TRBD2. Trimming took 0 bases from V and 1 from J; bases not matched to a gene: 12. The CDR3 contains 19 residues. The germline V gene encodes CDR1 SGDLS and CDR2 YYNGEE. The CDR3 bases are TGTGCCAGCAGCGTAGTTTGTTGGACTAGCGGACGGGGCCAAGAGACCCAGTACTTC. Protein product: CASSVVCWTSGRGQETQYF.